This T cell receptor beta chain comes out of a study of T cells after yellow fever vaccination. Each CDR3 protein is one row after TCRdb ran MiXCR on the 5' RACE reads. The sample gives a few hundred thousand distinct CDR3 sequences, about 3.5% of which show up once; around 22% is in the top ten. In this sample, this clonotype turned up a few times. There are 11 residues in the CDR3. V shed 6 bases and J shed 7 bases, with 7 bases lying between them. The receptor was derived from a man between 18 and 29 years old who received the YFV17D yellow fever vaccine. The material sequenced was PBMCs, taken on the day of the yellow fever booster vaccination. The chain links TRBV12-3 or TRBV12-4 to TRBJ2-1, with D unclear. In DNA, the CDR3 is TGTGCCAGCAGGGAAGTGAATGAGCAGTTCTTC. As protein: CASREVNEQFF.